The rows below give T cell receptor beta chains drawn from one sample of a study of beta chain features in type 1 diabetes. The protocol was immunoSEQ multiplex PCR, while the TCRdb copy is restricted to in-frame clones and leaves out a portion. The data hold about 900,000 clones, with 17% observed a single time. Input material: naive CD4+ T cells from blood. All receptors come from a woman under 30 in good health. Each CDR3 is given with its conserved first and last residue. The D gene is left open where the match is weak. The listing skips clone size in some rows; elsewhere it reads once, few, many or a size class.

CDR3 DNA: TGTGCCAGCTCACCTGGGGCGAATGAGCAGTTCTTC
CDR3 protein: CASSPGANEQFF
V gene: TRBV18
J gene: TRBJ2-1
CDR3 length: 12
clone size: few
D gene: .

CDR3 DNA: TGTGCCAGCGCGAGGTCGGAGGCCTACGAGCAGTACTTC
CDR3 protein: CASARSEAYEQYF
V gene: TRBV9
J gene: TRBJ2-7
CDR3 length: 13
clone size: .
D gene: .

CDR3 DNA: TGTGCCAGCAGTTTATCAGGACAGGTATATGGCTACACCTTC
CDR3 protein: CASSLSGQVYGYTF
V gene: TRBV27
J gene: TRBJ1-2
CDR3 length: 14
clone size: .
D gene: TRBD1

CDR3 DNA: TGTGCCAGCAGCTACCTCGGGTCTAGGGTAAAAGATACGCAGTATTTT
CDR3 protein: CASSYLGSRVKDTQYF
V gene: TRBV7-9
J gene: TRBJ2-3
CDR3 length: 16
clone size: .
D gene: .

CDR3 DNA: TGTGCCAGCGGACAGGGCTTAAACACTGAAGCTTTCTTT
CDR3 protein: CASGQGLNTEAFF
V gene: TRBV27
J gene: TRBJ1-1
CDR3 length: 13
clone size: .
D gene: TRBD1

CDR3 DNA: TGCGCCAGCAGCTTGGGACTAGCGGGAAACACAGATACGCAGTATTTT
CDR3 protein: CASSLGLAGNTDTQYF
V gene: TRBV5-1
J gene: TRBJ2-3
CDR3 length: 16
clone size: few
D gene: TRBD2

CDR3 DNA: TGCAGTGCTAAGAGGTCCGAGCAGTACTTC
CDR3 protein: CSAKRSEQYF
V gene: TRBV20-1
J gene: TRBJ2-7
CDR3 length: 10
clone size: few
D gene: .

CDR3 DNA: TGTGCCAGCAGTTTTGTTTTCACAGATACGCAGTATTTT
CDR3 protein: CASSFVFTDTQYF
V gene: TRBV27
J gene: TRBJ2-3
CDR3 length: 13
clone size: few
D gene: .

CDR3 DNA: TGTGCCATCACGGGGCGGGAGGGACACCTAACCACCGCCGCGAATACGGAGCAGTTCTTC
CDR3 protein: CAITGREGHLTTAANTEQFF
V gene: TRBV10-3
J gene: TRBJ2-1
CDR3 length: 20
clone size: few
D gene: TRBD2

CDR3 DNA: TGCGCCAGCAGCCCCCAGCCTAGACAGGGGGTAATCATTCAGTACTTC
CDR3 protein: CASSPQPRQGVIIQYF
V gene: TRBV13
J gene: TRBJ2-4
CDR3 length: 16
clone size: .
D gene: TRBD1

CDR3 DNA: TGTGCCAGCAGCTTGGATCGGCGTGATCTGACCCAGTACTTC
CDR3 protein: CASSLDRRDLTQYF
V gene: TRBV5-6
J gene: TRBJ2-5
CDR3 length: 14
clone size: .
D gene: .

CDR3 DNA: TGTGCCAGCAGTGAAGGTTTGACAGGTGAAAAACTGTTTTTT
CDR3 protein: CASSEGLTGEKLFF
V gene: TRBV25-1
J gene: TRBJ1-4
CDR3 length: 14
clone size: few
D gene: .

CDR3 DNA: TGTGCCAGCAGTCGACAGGGAGCAACAGATACGCAGTATTTT
CDR3 protein: CASSRQGATDTQYF
V gene: TRBV6-6
J gene: TRBJ2-3
CDR3 length: 14
clone size: few
D gene: TRBD1

CDR3 DNA: TGTGCCAGCAGCCGTGGGTCAGGGCCTGGCAATGAGCAGTTCTTC
CDR3 protein: CASSRGSGPGNEQFF
V gene: TRBV7-9
J gene: TRBJ2-1
CDR3 length: 15
clone size: few
D gene: .

CDR3 DNA: TGTGCCATCGCAACAGCCTCTAATGAAAAACTGTTTTTT
CDR3 protein: CAIATASNEKLFF
V gene: TRBV10-3
J gene: TRBJ1-4
CDR3 length: 13
clone size: once
D gene: .

CDR3 DNA: TGTGCCAGCAGTTATCCCGCCGGACGGGCCAACTACGAGCAGTACTTC
CDR3 protein: CASSYPAGRANYEQYF
V gene: TRBV6-5
J gene: TRBJ2-7
CDR3 length: 16
clone size: few
D gene: .

CDR3 DNA: TGCAGCGTTGATCGCGGGGCAGGGAGCTACGAGCAGTACTTC
CDR3 protein: CSVDRGAGSYEQYF
V gene: TRBV29-1
J gene: TRBJ2-7
CDR3 length: 14
clone size: few
D gene: .

CDR3 DNA: TGCGCCAGCCAGAGCGGGAGCCCCTACAATGAGCAGTTCTTC
CDR3 protein: CASQSGSPYNEQFF
V gene: TRBV5-1
J gene: TRBJ2-1
CDR3 length: 14
clone size: .
D gene: TRBD2

CDR3 DNA: TGTGCCACCGCGAAGGGACAGGGGAGTGAGAACACCGGGGAGCTGTTTTTT
CDR3 protein: CATAKGQGSENTGELFF
V gene: TRBV10-3
J gene: TRBJ2-2
CDR3 length: 17
clone size: .
D gene: TRBD1

CDR3 DNA: TGTGCCAGCAGTTCGGGACAGGCAATCTACAATGAGCAGTTCTTC
CDR3 protein: CASSSGQAIYNEQFF
V gene: TRBV7-3
J gene: TRBJ2-1
CDR3 length: 15
clone size: .
D gene: TRBD1

CDR3 DNA: TGTGCCAGCACCAGACCGGGGACAGATGAAGCTTTCTTT
CDR3 protein: CASTRPGTDEAFF
V gene: TRBV27
J gene: TRBJ1-1
CDR3 length: 13
clone size: few
D gene: TRBD1

CDR3 DNA: TGTGCCAGCAGTTTGTTAGCTGGGGCCAACGTCCTGACTTTC
CDR3 protein: CASSLLAGANVLTF
V gene: TRBV28
J gene: TRBJ2-6
CDR3 length: 14
clone size: .
D gene: .

CDR3 DNA: TGTGCCAGTAGTATAGTCCCGGGGACTAGCGGCAATGAGCAGTTCTTC
CDR3 protein: CASSIVPGTSGNEQFF
V gene: TRBV19
J gene: TRBJ2-1
CDR3 length: 16
clone size: .
D gene: TRBD2

CDR3 DNA: TGTGCCAGCAGTTATAAAGGACTAGCCCATGAGCAGTTCTTC
CDR3 protein: CASSYKGLAHEQFF
V gene: TRBV27
J gene: TRBJ2-1
CDR3 length: 14
clone size: .
D gene: TRBD2

CDR3 DNA: TGCGCCAGCAGCCCTCTTTTACGGGCCACCTACAATGAGCAGTTCTTC
CDR3 protein: CASSPLLRATYNEQFF
V gene: TRBV5-1
J gene: TRBJ2-1
CDR3 length: 16
clone size: .
D gene: .

CDR3 DNA: TGTGCCAGCGCCTCGGGAGAGACCCAGTACTTC
CDR3 protein: CASASGETQYF
V gene: TRBV11-2
J gene: TRBJ2-5
CDR3 length: 11
clone size: few
D gene: .

CDR3 DNA: TGTGCCAGCAGTTACTTGAGGGGGAGCTCCTACGAGCAGTACTTC
CDR3 protein: CASSYLRGSSYEQYF
V gene: TRBV6-5
J gene: TRBJ2-7
CDR3 length: 15
clone size: .
D gene: .

CDR3 DNA: TGTGCCAGCAGTTTAGGGGGGGTAAGGAACGAGCAGTACTTC
CDR3 protein: CASSLGGVRNEQYF
V gene: TRBV28
J gene: TRBJ2-7
CDR3 length: 14
clone size: few
D gene: TRBD2

CDR3 DNA: TGCGCCAGCAGCTTGGCAGGGAATGAGACCCAGTACTTC
CDR3 protein: CASSLAGNETQYF
V gene: TRBV5-1
J gene: TRBJ2-5
CDR3 length: 13
clone size: .
D gene: .

CDR3 DNA: TGTGCCAGCAGTAACAGGGCCGGGGAGCTGTTTTTT
CDR3 protein: CASSNRAGELFF
V gene: TRBV6-6
J gene: TRBJ2-2
CDR3 length: 12
clone size: .
D gene: .

CDR3 DNA: TGTGCCAGCAGGCTCCTTTCTGGGGCCAACGTCCTGACTTTC
CDR3 protein: CASRLLSGANVLTF
V gene: TRBV11-2
J gene: TRBJ2-6
CDR3 length: 14
clone size: few
D gene: .

CDR3 DNA: TGTGCCAGCAGCTTAGCCAGGGGATTGTCCTACGAGCAGTACTTC
CDR3 protein: CASSLARGLSYEQYF
V gene: TRBV7-2
J gene: TRBJ2-7
CDR3 length: 15
clone size: .
D gene: .

CDR3 DNA: TGCGCCAGCAGCCTTCGGACAGAAGAGACCCAGTACTTC
CDR3 protein: CASSLRTEETQYF
V gene: TRBV4-1
J gene: TRBJ2-5
CDR3 length: 13
clone size: few
D gene: .

CDR3 DNA: TGTGCCAGCAGCCTAGATATCAGGGGTCGAGCCAAAAACATTCAGTACTTC
CDR3 protein: CASSLDIRGRAKNIQYF
V gene: TRBV7-2
J gene: TRBJ2-4
CDR3 length: 17
clone size: .
D gene: .

CDR3 DNA: TGTGCCAGCAGCGTAGCCGGGACAACCAACTATGGCTACACCTTC
CDR3 protein: CASSVAGTTNYGYTF
V gene: TRBV9
J gene: TRBJ1-2
CDR3 length: 15
clone size: few
D gene: .

CDR3 DNA: TGTGCCAGCAGCTCAACTAGCGGGGGCTACAATGAGCAGTTCTTC
CDR3 protein: CASSSTSGGYNEQFF
V gene: TRBV7-2
J gene: TRBJ2-1
CDR3 length: 15
clone size: few
D gene: TRBD2

CDR3 DNA: TGTGCCAGCAGTTTTGGGGCCTCTAGCACAGATACGCAGTATTTT
CDR3 protein: CASSFGASSTDTQYF
V gene: TRBV28
J gene: TRBJ2-3
CDR3 length: 15
clone size: few
D gene: .

CDR3 DNA: TGTGCCAGCAGCTTGTCCGAAGGGGACAGGGCGGGAGCTTTCTTT
CDR3 protein: CASSLSEGDRAGAFF
V gene: TRBV7-2
J gene: TRBJ1-1
CDR3 length: 15
clone size: .
D gene: TRBD1

CDR3 DNA: TGCACCAGCAGCCCAGCATGGGACGCAGAAGAGACCCAGTACTTC
CDR3 protein: CTSSPAWDAEETQYF
V gene: TRBV1
J gene: TRBJ2-5
CDR3 length: 15
clone size: .
D gene: .

CDR3 DNA: TGTGCCAGCAGCTTAGGGTTAGCCTACAATGAGCAGTTCTTC
CDR3 protein: CASSLGLAYNEQFF
V gene: TRBV13
J gene: TRBJ2-1
CDR3 length: 14
clone size: .
D gene: .

CDR3 DNA: TGTGCCAGCAGCACCGGGACTAGCGGGAGCACAGATACGCAGTATTTT
CDR3 protein: CASSTGTSGSTDTQYF
V gene: TRBV11-1
J gene: TRBJ2-3
CDR3 length: 16
clone size: .
D gene: TRBD2

CDR3 DNA: TGTGCCAGCAGTTACTCGACTGGGGGATCCTACGAGCAGTACTTC
CDR3 protein: CASSYSTGGSYEQYF
V gene: TRBV6-5
J gene: TRBJ2-7
CDR3 length: 15
clone size: .
D gene: .

CDR3 DNA: TGTGCCAGCAGTTTACAGGGGGCGCGGGGCACAGATACGCAGTATTTT
CDR3 protein: CASSLQGARGTDTQYF
V gene: TRBV6-5
J gene: TRBJ2-3
CDR3 length: 16
clone size: few
D gene: TRBD1

CDR3 DNA: TGTGCCAGCAGCCAATCCTGGACAGGGGGAGACGAGCAGTACTTC
CDR3 protein: CASSQSWTGGDEQYF
V gene: TRBV14
J gene: TRBJ2-7
CDR3 length: 15
clone size: few
D gene: TRBD1

CDR3 DNA: TGCGCCAGCAGTCATGGGGCTAGCGAATACAATGAGCAGTTCTTC
CDR3 protein: CASSHGASEYNEQFF
V gene: TRBV5-1
J gene: TRBJ2-1
CDR3 length: 15
clone size: .
D gene: .